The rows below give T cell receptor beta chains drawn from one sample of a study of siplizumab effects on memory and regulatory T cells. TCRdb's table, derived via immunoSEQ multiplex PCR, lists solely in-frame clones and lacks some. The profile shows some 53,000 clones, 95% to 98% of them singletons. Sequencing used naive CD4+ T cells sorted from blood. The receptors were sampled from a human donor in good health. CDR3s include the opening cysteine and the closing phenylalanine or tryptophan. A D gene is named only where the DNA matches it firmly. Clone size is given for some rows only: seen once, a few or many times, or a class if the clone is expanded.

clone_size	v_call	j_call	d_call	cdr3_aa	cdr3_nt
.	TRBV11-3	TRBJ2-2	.	CASSSQGGDTGELFF	TGTGCCAGCAGCTCTCAGGGGGGGGACACCGGGGAGCTGTTTTTT
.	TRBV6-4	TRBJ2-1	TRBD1	CASSQSRQGSEQFF	TGTGCCAGCAGTCAATCGAGACAGGGTAGTGAGCAGTTCTTC
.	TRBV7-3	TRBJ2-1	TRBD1	CASSTGQGSNEQFF	TGTGCCAGCAGCACCGGACAGGGATCGAATGAGCAGTTCTTC
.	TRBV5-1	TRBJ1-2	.	CASSGGFLKGYGYTF	TGCGCCAGCAGCGGGGGTTTTTTAAAAGGCTATGGCTACACCTTC
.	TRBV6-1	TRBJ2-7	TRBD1	CASSRGYEQYF	TGTGCCAGCAGCAGGGGGTACGAGCAGTACTTC
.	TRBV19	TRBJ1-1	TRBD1	CASSIQGAGTEAFF	TGTGCCAGTAGTATACAGGGGGCGGGCACTGAAGCTTTCTTT
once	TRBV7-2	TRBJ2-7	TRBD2	CASILTSGSGYEQYF	TGTGCCAGCATTCTGACTAGCGGGAGTGGCTACGAGCAGTACTTC
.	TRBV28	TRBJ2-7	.	CASTDRYEQYF	TGTGCCAGCACCGACCGGTACGAGCAGTACTTC
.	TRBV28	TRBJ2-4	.	CASSSRQIIAKNIQYF	TGTGCCAGCAGTAGCCGACAGATAATAGCCAAAAACATTCAGTACTTC
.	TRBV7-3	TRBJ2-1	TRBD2	CASSKGGTSVYNEQFF	TGTGCCAGCAGCAAAGGAGGGACTAGCGTATACAATGAGCAGTTCTTC
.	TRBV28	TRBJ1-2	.	CASRDSRPGYTF	TGTGCCAGCAGAGACAGCCGCCCTGGCTACACCTTC
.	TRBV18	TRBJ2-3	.	CASRPLAKGTDTQYF	TGTGCCAGCCGTCCTCTAGCGAAAGGAACAGATACGCAGTATTTT
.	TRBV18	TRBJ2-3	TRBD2	CASSPPGIAGEVDTQYF	TGTGCCAGCTCACCACCGGGGATAGCGGGAGAGGTAGATACGCAGTATTTT
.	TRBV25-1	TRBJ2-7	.	CASRSGLPHLYEQYF	TGTGCCAGCAGGTCGGGACTGCCGCACCTCTACGAGCAGTACTTC
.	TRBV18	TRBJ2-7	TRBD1	CASSPGQGVYEQYF	TGTGCCAGCTCACCAGGCCAGGGGGTATACGAGCAGTACTTC
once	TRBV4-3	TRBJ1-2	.	CASSQAGTVVGYTF	TGCGCCAGCAGCCAAGCAGGGACGGTGGTCGGCTACACCTTC
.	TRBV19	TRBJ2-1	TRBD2	CASSIAGAGYEQFF	TGTGCCAGTAGTATTGCCGGAGCGGGATATGAGCAGTTCTTC
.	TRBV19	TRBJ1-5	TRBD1	CASSVDRDQPQHF	TGTGCCAGTAGTGTTGACAGGGATCAGCCCCAGCATTTT
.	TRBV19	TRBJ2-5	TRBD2	CASSILAGGPGKETQYF	TGTGCCAGTAGTATTTTAGCGGGAGGCCCGGGGAAAGAGACCCAGTACTTC
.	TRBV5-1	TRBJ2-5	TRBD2	CASSLGLAGTKTQYF	TGCGCCAGCAGCTTGGGACTAGCGGGAACTAAGACCCAGTACTTC
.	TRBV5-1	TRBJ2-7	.	CASSKTVGSNEQYF	TGCGCCAGCAGCAAAACGGTAGGGTCCAACGAGCAGTACTTC
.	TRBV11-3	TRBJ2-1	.	CASSLDRGLAGPYNEQFF	TGTGCCAGCAGCTTAGATCGGGGTCTGGCGGGGCCCTACAATGAGCAGTTCTTC
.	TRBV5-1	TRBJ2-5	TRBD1	CASSLPGQGQQETQYF	TGCGCCAGCAGCTTACCGGGACAGGGACAACAAGAGACCCAGTACTTC
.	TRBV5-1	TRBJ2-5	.	CASSLVVGSGETQYF	TGCGCCAGCAGCTTGGTAGTCGGCTCCGGGGAGACCCAGTACTTC
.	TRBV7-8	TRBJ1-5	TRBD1	CASSLRTGFLPRNQPQHF	TGTGCCAGCAGCCTTAGGACAGGGTTCTTACCCCGCAATCAGCCCCAGCATTTT
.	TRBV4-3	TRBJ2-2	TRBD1	CASSQMTGGSTGELFF	TGCGCCAGCAGCCAGATGACAGGGGGCAGCACCGGGGAGCTGTTTTTT
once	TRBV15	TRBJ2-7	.	CATSRGGGMGEQYF	TGTGCCACCAGCAGAGGTGGGGGCATGGGCGAGCAGTACTTC
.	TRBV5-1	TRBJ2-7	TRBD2	CASTPLAGGSYEQYF	TGCGCCAGCACCCCCCTAGCGGGAGGGTCCTACGAGCAGTACTTC